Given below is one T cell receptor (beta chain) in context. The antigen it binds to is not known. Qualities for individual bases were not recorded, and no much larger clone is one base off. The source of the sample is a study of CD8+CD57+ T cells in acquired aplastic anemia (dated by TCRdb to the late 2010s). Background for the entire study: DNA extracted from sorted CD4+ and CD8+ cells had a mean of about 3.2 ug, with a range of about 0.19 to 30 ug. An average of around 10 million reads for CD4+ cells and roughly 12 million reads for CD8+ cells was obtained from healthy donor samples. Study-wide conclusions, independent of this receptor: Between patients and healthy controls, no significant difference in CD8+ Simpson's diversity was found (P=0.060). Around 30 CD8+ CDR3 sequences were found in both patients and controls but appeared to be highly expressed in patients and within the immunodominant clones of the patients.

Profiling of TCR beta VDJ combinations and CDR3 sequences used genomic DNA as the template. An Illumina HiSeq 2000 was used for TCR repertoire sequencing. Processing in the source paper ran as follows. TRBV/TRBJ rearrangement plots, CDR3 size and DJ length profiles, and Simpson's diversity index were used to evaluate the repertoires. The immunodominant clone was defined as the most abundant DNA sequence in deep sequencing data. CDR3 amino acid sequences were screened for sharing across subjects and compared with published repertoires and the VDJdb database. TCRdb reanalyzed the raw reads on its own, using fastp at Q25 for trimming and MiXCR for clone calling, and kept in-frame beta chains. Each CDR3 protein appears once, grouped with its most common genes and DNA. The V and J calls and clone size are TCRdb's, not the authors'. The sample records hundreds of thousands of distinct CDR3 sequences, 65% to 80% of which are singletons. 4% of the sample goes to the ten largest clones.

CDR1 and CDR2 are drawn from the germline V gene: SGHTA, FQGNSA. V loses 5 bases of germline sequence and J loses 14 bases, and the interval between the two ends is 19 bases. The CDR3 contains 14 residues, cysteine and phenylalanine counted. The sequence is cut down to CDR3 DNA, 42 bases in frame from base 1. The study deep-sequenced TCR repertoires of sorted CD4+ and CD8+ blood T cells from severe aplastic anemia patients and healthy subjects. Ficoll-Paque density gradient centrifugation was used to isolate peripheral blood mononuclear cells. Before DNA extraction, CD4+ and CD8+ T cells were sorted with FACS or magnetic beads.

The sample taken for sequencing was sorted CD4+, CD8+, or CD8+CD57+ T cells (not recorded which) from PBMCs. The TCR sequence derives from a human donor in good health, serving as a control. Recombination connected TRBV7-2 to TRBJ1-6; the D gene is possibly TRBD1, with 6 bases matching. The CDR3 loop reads CASSLSGGQSTLHF. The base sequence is TGTGCCAGCAGCCTAAGCGGGGGGCAATCAACCCTCCACTTT.